The 3 T cell receptor beta chains reported below all come from one sample, sequenced in a study of cytomegalovirus exposure and HLA in healthy donors. PCR involved 60 Vbeta and 13 Jbeta primers. TCRdb's table, derived via immunoSEQ multiplex PCR, lists solely in-frame clones and lacks some. Here the sample spans approximately 110,000 clones, roughly 73% being singletons. The sample was PBMCs. The receptors come from a woman in her thirties in good health and CMV-seronegative.

The V gene is TRBV5-1, the J gene TRBJ1-1; D is perhaps TRBD1 (5 bases). Trimming took off 2 bases at V and 9 bases at J, with 8 bases between the two ends. CDR3 size: 11 residues. In germline, CDR1 is SGHRS, CDR2 YFSETQ. CDR3 nucleotide sequence: TGCGCCAGCAGCTTTGGGGGGAAAGCTTTCTTT. Translated: CASSFGGKAFF.

The chain employs TRBV6-1 and TRBJ1-6; 7 positions agree with TRBD1. There are 13 residues in the CDR3. In germline, CDR1 is MNHNS, CDR2 SASEGT. V was clipped by 8 bases and J by 8 bases; unmatched bases: 6. CDR3 region: CASGDRDYSPLHF. The DNA for the CDR3 is TGTGCCAGCGGAGACAGGGATTATTCACCCCTCCACTTT.

This clone was detected a few times. The J gene is TRBJ2-1, the V gene TRBV19; 10 positions agree with TRBD2. With V trimmed by 5 bases and J by 4 bases, 8 bases remained unmatched. The CDR3 has 16 residues. CDR1 is LNHDA and CDR2 is SQIVND in the germline V gene (reference sequence). The CDR3, as DNA: TGTGCCAGTAGTCCCCAACCGGGACTAGCGTACAATGAGCAGTTCTTC. It codes for CASSPQPGLAYNEQFF.